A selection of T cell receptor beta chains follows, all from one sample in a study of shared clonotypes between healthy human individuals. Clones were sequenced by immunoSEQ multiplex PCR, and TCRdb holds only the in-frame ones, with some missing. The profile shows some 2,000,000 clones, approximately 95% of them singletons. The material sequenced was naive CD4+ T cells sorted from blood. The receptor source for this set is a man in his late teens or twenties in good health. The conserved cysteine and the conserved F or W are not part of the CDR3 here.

ASSLRAGGANSPLH,TRBV28
ASSLPGVGEKLF,TRBV27
ASKRNQANTEAF,TRBV12-5
SVRTGLGTEAF,TRBV29-1
ASRTGTGALNEAF,TRBV6-5
ASSEETYRGTYEQY,TRBV6-1
ASSAGHPNYGYT,TRBV5-6
ASSDWSVGNQPQH,TRBV2
ASTADQSYGYT,TRBV2
ASSRTTNTGELF,TRBV19
AISPGQGGRTDGYT,TRBV10-3
ASSALISGTDEQY,TRBV2
ASSRQLAVDTQY,TRBV7-9
ASSLGFSGKANEQF,TRBV11-2
AISPLTSIDPF,TRBV10-3
ASSEGWRTGDFYSNQPQH,TRBV6-1
ASSSAGPIYNEQF,TRBV27
ASSESGNTIY,TRBV2
AWEPTGPGELF,TRBV30
ASSRTGGTDTQY,TRBV6-5
ASSEQGVVSTNTEAF,TRBV2
ASSFHRVRSGELF,TRBV28
ASSPLANYEQY,TRBV18
SVRTGTYTIY,TRBV29-1
ASSESISPTSEQY,TRBV10-1
ASSLGHPIYEQY,TRBV7-9
ASRLPNNEQF,TRBV2
ASSQGPSGGRTDTQY,TRBV4-1
ASSPGGENTDTQY,TRBV11-3
ASTINTLDTQY,TRBV11-2
ASSPSTSGRAAEQF,TRBV18
ASSPTRNTGELF,TRBV18
ASSWGTTTDTQY,TRBV6-6
AWMSTGNTEAF,TRBV30
ASSDAAGGWNEQF,TRBV6-4
ASSPLGSSYEQY,TRBV13
ASSLAGNHPQETQY,TRBV5-1
ASSVLLESTDTQY,TRBV9
ASSYSAGQGYGYT,TRBV6-6
ASSLAGLFTDTQY,TRBV5-1
ASSFRPDLGDTEAF,TRBV7-9
ASSQAGQGYGYT,TRBV4-3